Sequencing of this TCR beta chain was carried out in a study of blood T cell repertoires in COVID-19. Overall study: Sites across the United States, Italy and Spain contributed samples from acute and convalescent COVID-19.

The participants were between about 18 and 90 years old and came from some 25 US areas. The CDR3 extends over 19 amino acids. J gave up 7 bases and V 6 bases, and 19 bases lay outside the gene matches. Germline V gene data show CDR1 as LNHDA and CDR2 as SQIVND (reference sequence). The protocol was immunoSEQ multiplex PCR, while the TCRdb copy is restricted to in-frame clones and leaves out a portion. Of fewer than 250,000 clones listed, 84% are singletons. This clone has more than one count but fewer than ten. This clonotype was sampled from a woman in her 30s who had recovered from COVID-19. Sequencing was done on a sample of PBMCs or T cells enriched from blood (not recorded which). The gene calls are TRBV19 and TRBJ2-1; 12 bases are a match to TRBD2. This chain's CDR3 is CASRGDRPGLAGFRNEQFF. CDR3 in DNA: TGTGCCAGTAGGGGGGACAGACCTGGACTAGCGGGATTTCGGAATGAGCAGTTCTTC.